Below, one T cell receptor (beta chain) is given with its context. These data come from a study of shared clonotypes between healthy human individuals. About 30,000 T cell genomes (about 0.2 ug DNA) went into each sorted-subset replicate. Clones were sequenced by immunoSEQ multiplex PCR, and TCRdb holds only the in-frame ones, with some missing. The sample includes about a million clones, 65% to 75% of them seen just once. The CDR3 extends over 18 amino acids. Sample: memory CD4+ T cells sorted from blood. Subset indicated: CD45RA-negative fraction. The chain is built from TRBV21-1 and TRBJ2-6. TRBV21-1 constitutes a pseudogene. This sequence originates from a man between 18 and 29 years old in good health. The CDR3 spells CASSNDPQRTPGANVLTF. CDR3 nucleotides: TGTGCCAGCAGCAACGACCCTCAAAGAACCCCTGGGGCCAACGTCCTGACTTTC.